This paragraph reports one TCR beta chain. Germline values: CDR1 LGHNA, CDR2 YNFKEQ. The V end was cut by 0 bases, the J end by 1 base, with 9 bases between. This CDR3 has 15 residues. The record originates from a study of blood T cell repertoires in COVID-19. Turning to the study itself: The United States, Italy and Spain supplied acute and convalescent COVID-19 samples.

In the study's own analysis: By means of reference gene primer amplification, nucleated cell counts were estimated. Sequenced by immunoSEQ multiplex PCR; TCRdb stores in-frame clones only, minus some. V and J calls plus clone size are reproduced from that table; the DNA served to infer D and trimming. The sample gives 300,000 to 400,000 clones, roughly 89% of which show up once; more than 7.5% is in the top ten. The source of this sequence is a man between 25 and 39 years old with COVID-19, enrolled during active disease. Sequencing input: peripheral blood. V gene TRBV4-2 combines with J gene TRBJ2-5, with D possibly TRBD2 on 6 matching bases. The CDR3 DNA follows: TGTGCCAGCAGCCAAGACGGGAGAGTCCAAGAGACCCAGTACTTC. This codes for CASSQDGRVQETQYF.